The 16 T cell receptor beta chains below were found in one sample sequenced in a study of blood T cell repertoires in COVID-19. Some clones are missing from TCRdb's copy, which holds only in-frame ones; the method was immunoSEQ multiplex PCR. The sample has around 140,000 clones, approximately 87% seen once. Material: PBMCs or T cells enriched from blood (not recorded which). The receptor set was obtained from a man in his sixties who had recovered from COVID-19.

CDR3: CASSRAVSSDTQYF. DNA of the CDR3: TGTGCCAGCAGCCGGGCGGTGTCGTCAGATACGCAGTATTTT. V is TRBV7-8 and J is TRBJ2-3; D remains unclear. CDR1 is SGHVS and CDR2 is FQNEAQ in the germline V gene. V was shortened by 5 bases and J by 4 bases, with 13 bases between the two germline ends. This CDR3 spans 14 amino acids. The full variable domain, in which reference TRBV7-8 and TRBJ2-3 provide the parts outside the CDR3, is GAGVSQSPRYKVAKRGQDVALRCDPISGHVSLFWYQQALGQGPEFLTYFQNEAQLDKSGLPSDRFFAERPEGSVSTLKIQRTQQEDSAVYLCASSRAVSSDTQYFGPGTRLTVL.

The CDR3 bases are TGTGCCATCAACGCAGGGAAGGGACAGGGTAACTCGTACGGCTACACCTTC. Its protein is CAINAGKGQGNSYGYTF. The chain combines TRBV10-3 with TRBJ1-2, with 9 bases aligning to TRBD1. Germline-derived CDR1 and CDR2 are ENHRY and SYGVKD. The junction had 20 bases not matched to a gene; V was cut back by 7 bases and J by 8 bases. The CDR3 sequence is 17 residues long.

The gene calls are TRBV7-2 and TRBJ1-2; 8 bases agree with TRBD1. This CDR3 is 15 amino acids long. V shed 5 bases and J 7 bases; nucleotides not matched to a gene: 12. Per the germline V gene, CDR1 is SGHTA and CDR2 is FQGNSA. CDR3 residues: CASSARQGTLGGYTF. CDR3 DNA sequence: TGTGCCAGCAGCGCCCGACAGGGGACGTTAGGTGGCTACACCTTC.

V usage is TRBV30 and J usage is TRBJ1-2; a weak D match, TRBD1 (6 bases). The CDR3 contains 14 residues. Trimming shortened V by 0 bases and J by 8 bases, and 16 bases separated the two germline ends. Germline-derived CDR1 and CDR2 are GTSNPN and SVGIG (reference sequence). CDR3 in amino acids: CAWSVLGRGGGYTF. CDR3 nucleotides: TGTGCCTGGAGTGTACTGGGGCGCGGGGGCGGCTACACCTTC.

The chain joins TRBV19 to TRBJ1-5; the match to TRBD1 covers 7 bases. The ends lost 8 bases at V and 2 bases at J; junction bases unmatched: 9. This CDR3 has 15 amino acids. Germline V CDR1 and CDR2: LNHDA, SQIVND (reference sequence). CDR3 DNA sequence: TGTGCCAGTGAAGGGGGCCGGAAGGGCAATCAGCCCCAGCATTTT. Protein sequence: CASEGGRKGNQPQHF.

J is TRBJ2-7 and V is TRBV7-9; 9 bases are a match to TRBD1. From germline, CDR1 is SEHNR and CDR2 FQNEAQ (reference sequence). J lost 9 bases, V lost 5 bases, and 5 bases had no gene match. The CDR3 has 12 residues. The CDR3 nucleotides are TGTGCCAGCAGCATGGACAGGGGAAGGCAGTACTTC. Translating it yields CASSMDRGRQYF.

The V and J genes are TRBV7-8 and TRBJ2-7, with D possibly being TRBD1 (6 bases). CDR1 is SGHVS, CDR2 FQNEAQ, per germline. The CDR3 length is 13 residues. Trimming cost V 5 bases and J 5 bases, with 13 bases left between them. The CDR3 here is CASSPTGQNEQYF. CDR3 DNA: TGTGCCAGCAGCCCTACCGGACAGAACGAGCAGTACTTC.

The chain recombines TRBV2 with TRBJ2-1; tentative D call: TRBD2 (6 bases). Trimming removed 0 bases from V and 3 bases from J, with 6 bases in between. The CDR3 is made up of 14 amino acids. From germline, CDR1 is SNHLY and CDR2 FYNNEI. The CDR3 reads CASSEAGSYNEQFF. The DNA for the CDR3 is TGTGCCAGCAGTGAAGCCGGGAGCTACAATGAGCAGTTCTTC.

The chain joins TRBV5-4 to TRBJ2-7; TRBD1 might be the D (5 bases). Trimming removed 5 bases at V and 2 bases at J, with 17 bases between. The length of the CDR3 is 15 residues. The germline V gene encodes CDR1 SGHNT and CDR2 YYREEE (reference sequence). As DNA, the CDR3 is TGTGCCAGCAGACCAGACAGCCAGGTCCCCTACGAGCAGTACTTC. This encodes CASRPDSQVPYEQYF.

The genes are TRBV14 and TRBJ1-1, with D uncertain. V was cut by 1 base and J by 7 bases, with 7 bases left in between. The CDR3 is 12 amino acids. Germline V CDR1 and CDR2: SGHDN, FVKESK. CDR3 DNA sequence: TGTGCCAGCAGCCAAGTAACGGTTGAAGCTTTCTTT. Protein sequence: CASSQVTVEAFF.

The chain links TRBV11-2 to TRBJ2-1, with D perhaps TRBD2 (6 bases). This CDR3 is 14 amino acids long. The V gene's germline CDR1 is SGHAT and CDR2 FQNNGV. V lost 2 bases and J lost 4, with 9 bases in between. The CDR3 loop reads CASSLSGLYNEQFF. CDR3 coding DNA: TGTGCCAGCAGCTTAAGCGGGCTGTACAATGAGCAGTTCTTC.

This rearrangement joins TRBV3-1 (or the pseudogene TRBV3-2) to TRBJ2-7; D not certain. The CDR3 has 14 amino acids. Germline lookup yields CDR1 LGHDT and CDR2 YNNKEL (reference sequence). Trimming left V 1 base short and J 5 bases short, with 12 bases between. This chain's CDR3 is CASSQAWLGHEQYF. The CDR3 DNA sequence: TGTGCCAGCAGCCAAGCTTGGCTTGGGCACGAGCAGTACTTC.

The chain is built from TRBV15 and TRBJ2-2; 9 bases fit TRBD1. Unmatched junction bases numbered 5, after V lost 0 bases and J lost 6 bases. In germline, CDR1 is LNHNV, CDR2 YYDKDF (reference sequence). CDR3 length: 16 residues. For the CDR3, the DNA is TGTGCCACCAGCAGAGATTGGACAGGGGTACCCGGGGAGCTGTTTTTT. Translating it yields CATSRDWTGVPGELFF.

The rearrangement uses TRBV19 and TRBJ1-1; maybe TRBD1 (5 bases). Germline loops: CDR1 LNHDA, CDR2 SQIVND (reference sequence). CDR3 length: 12 residues. V gave up 4 bases and J gave up 7 bases, with 10 bases separating them. DNA for the CDR3: TGTGCCAGTAGTAAACCCGGGGGTGAAGCTTTCTTT. Translated, it gives CASSKPGGEAFF.

The gene calls are TRBV10-3 and TRBJ2-1; perhaps TRBD2 as D (7 bases). CDR1 and CDR2 (germline): ENHRY, SYGVKD. The V end was cut by 4 bases, the J end by 7 bases, with 14 bases between. CDR3 length: 14 residues. CDR3 in amino acids: CAISGGGLGNEQFF. The CDR3 DNA reads as TGTGCCATCAGTGGGGGGGGCCTCGGAAATGAGCAGTTCTTC.

V usage is TRBV30 and J usage is TRBJ1-2; D is possibly TRBD1 (6 bases). This CDR3 is 11 amino acids long. The germline gives CDR1 GTSNPN, CDR2 SVGIG (reference sequence). Between the trimmed V and J ends, which lost 4 bases and 8 bases, there was a span of 11 bases. CDR3 loop: CAWKGGEGYTF. In nucleotides, the CDR3 is TGTGCCTGGAAAGGGGGAGAAGGCTACACCTTC.